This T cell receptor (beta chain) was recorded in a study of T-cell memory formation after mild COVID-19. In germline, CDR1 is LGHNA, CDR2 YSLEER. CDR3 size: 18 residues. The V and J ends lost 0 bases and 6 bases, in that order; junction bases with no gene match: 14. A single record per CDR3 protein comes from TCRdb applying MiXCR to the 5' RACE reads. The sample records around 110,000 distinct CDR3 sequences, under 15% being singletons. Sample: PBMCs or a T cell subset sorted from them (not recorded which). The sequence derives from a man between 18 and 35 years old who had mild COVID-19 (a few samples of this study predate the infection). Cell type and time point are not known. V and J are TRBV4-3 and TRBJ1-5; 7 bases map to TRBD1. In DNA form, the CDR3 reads TGCGCCAGCAGCCAAGATCGATTTAGGGGGCAGGTGGGTCAGCCCCAGCATTTT. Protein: CASSQDRFRGQVGQPQHF.